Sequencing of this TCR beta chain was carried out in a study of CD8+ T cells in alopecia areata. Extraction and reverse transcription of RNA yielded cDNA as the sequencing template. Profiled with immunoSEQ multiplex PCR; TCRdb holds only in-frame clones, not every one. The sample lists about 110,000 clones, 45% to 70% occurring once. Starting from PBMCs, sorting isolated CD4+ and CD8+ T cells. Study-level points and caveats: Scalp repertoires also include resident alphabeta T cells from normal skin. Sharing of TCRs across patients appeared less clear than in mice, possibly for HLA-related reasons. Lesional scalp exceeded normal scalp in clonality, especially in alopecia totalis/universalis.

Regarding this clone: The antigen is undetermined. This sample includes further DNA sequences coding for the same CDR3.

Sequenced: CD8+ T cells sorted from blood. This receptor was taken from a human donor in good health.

Here the CDR3 DNA reads TGTGCCTGGAGTGTTCTGGGACAGGGGGTGTACTTC. Translating gives CAWSVLGQGVYF. The chain joins TRBV30 to TRBJ2-7; 11 bases are shared with TRBD1. V shed 0 bases and J 12 bases; nucleotides not matched to a gene: 4. This CDR3 is built from 12 residues. The germline V gene has CDR1 GTSNPN and CDR2 SVGIG (reference sequence).